What follows are 25 T cell receptor beta chains derived from one specimen sequenced in a study of blood T cell repertoires in COVID-19. Assay: immunoSEQ multiplex PCR; the TCRdb copy retains only in-frame clones and omits some. Among about 78,000 clones listed, roughly 91% were seen once. Sequencing was carried out using peripheral blood. The origin of the receptors is a woman in her 50s in a cohort sampled during active COVID-19.

This chain links TRBV4-2 with TRBJ2-7; 13 bases fit TRBD2. J gave up 2 bases and V 5 bases, and 0 bases lay outside the gene matches. Germline CDR1 reads LGHNA; CDR2 reads YNFKEQ. The CDR3 runs to 14 residues. CDR3: CASSGLAGAYEQYF. DNA for the CDR3: TGTGCCAGCAGCGGACTAGCGGGAGCCTACGAGCAGTACTTC.

This sequence joins TRBV4-1 and TRBJ2-1, with D possibly matching TRBD2 (6 bases). The V gene lost 4 bases and the J gene lost 5 bases, with 15 bases spanning the gap. There are 15 residues in the CDR3. Looked up from germline, CDR1 is MGHRA and CDR2 is YSYEKL. CDR3 region: CASSPSGSGDNEQFF. The CDR3 nucleotides read TGCGCCAGCAGCCCCTCCGGTAGCGGAGACAATGAGCAGTTCTTC.

This chain links TRBV7-9 with TRBJ1-1; no reliable D call. Germline V CDR1 and CDR2: SEHNR, FQNEAQ (reference sequence). The V gene lost 3 bases and the J gene lost 8 bases, with 10 bases spanning the gap. This CDR3 has 12 amino acids. Written as DNA, the CDR3 is TGTGCCAGCAGCTTGGTACCCCTAGAAGCTTTCTTT. Protein product: CASSLVPLEAFF.

This chain uses TRBV2 with TRBJ1-5, with unresolved D. This CDR3 region has 14 residues. The V end lost 8 bases, the J end lost 2 bases, and 13 bases lay between the germline ends. In germline, CDR1 is SNHLY, CDR2 FYNNEI. CDR3 residues: CASGGSSGNQPQHF. CDR3 in DNA: TGTGCCAGCGGAGGGAGCTCGGGCAATCAGCCCCAGCATTTT.

This clone was seen just once. This chain uses TRBV6-5 with TRBJ1-2; tentatively, D is TRBD1 (6 bases). The germline V gene has CDR1 MNHEY and CDR2 SVGAGI. The CDR3 is 14 amino acids. The V end was cut by 6 bases, the J end by 6 bases, with 17 bases between. This CDR3 is CASRPQGTYDGYTF. The CDR3, as DNA: TGTGCCAGCAGGCCCCAGGGGACCTACGATGGCTACACCTTC.

The chain has TRBV7-2 and TRBJ2-1; TRBD2 aligns across 15 bases. The V and J ends lost 1 base and 1 base, in that order; junction bases with no gene match: 5. There are 19 residues in the CDR3. Germline V gene lookup returns CDR1 SGHTA and CDR2 FQGNSA. The CDR3 nucleotides are TGTGCCAGCAGCTTAGAGGGGACTAGCGGGAGGTGGTCCTACAATGAGCAGTTCTTC. Translated, it gives CASSLEGTSGRWSYNEQFF.

The chain uses TRBV10-1 and TRBJ2-3; tentatively, D is TRBD2 (5 bases). CDR1 is WNHNN, CDR2 SYGVQD, per germline (reference sequence). Trimming took 0 bases from V and 2 from J, leaving 9 bases between them. There are 15 residues in the CDR3. CDR3 in DNA: TGCGCCAGCAGTGAGTCACGGGAAATCACAGATACGCAGTATTTT. Protein product: CASSESREITDTQYF.

J is TRBJ1-1 and V is TRBV27; no reliable D call. The germline V gene encodes CDR1 MNHEY and CDR2 SMNVEV (reference sequence). Trimming shortened V by 10 bases and J by 1 base, and 7 bases separated the two germline ends. CDR3 length: 11 residues. The CDR3 here is CATLRNTEAFF. For the CDR3, the DNA is TGTGCCACCCTAAGGAACACTGAAGCTTTCTTT.

The rearrangement joins TRBV5-1 to TRBJ1-2; D ambiguous. V was cut by 0 bases and J by 7 bases, with 7 bases left in between. CDR1 and CDR2 from the germline V gene are SGHRS and YFSETQ. The CDR3 loop spans 12 amino acids. In DNA form, the CDR3 reads TGCGCCAGCAGCTTGGGGGCTCGTGGCTACACCTTC. The encoded protein is CASSLGARGYTF. The whole variable domain, remainder taken from reference TRBV5-1 and TRBJ1-2, is KAGVTQTPRYLIKTRGQQVTLSCSPISGHRSVSWYQQTPGQGLQFLFEYFSETQRNKGNFPGRFSGRQFSNSRSEMNVSTLELGDSALYLCASSLGARGYTFGSGTRLTVV.

The gene calls are TRBV6-6 and TRBJ2-7; tentatively, D is TRBD2 (6 bases). This CDR3 contains 14 residues. V shed 1 base and J shed 5 bases, with 12 bases lying between them. CDR1 is MNHNY, CDR2 SVGAGI, per germline (reference sequence). The CDR3 is CASSYLGGPDEQYF. Here the CDR3 DNA reads TGTGCCAGCAGTTACTTGGGGGGTCCCGACGAGCAGTACTTC.

The V call is TRBV10-1, the J call TRBJ2-1; TRBD1 might be the D (6 bases). Trimming cost V 1 base and J 6 bases, with 13 bases left between them. CDR3 length equals 15 residues. The germline gives CDR1 WNHNN, CDR2 SYGVQD (reference sequence). DNA of the CDR3: TGCGCCAGCAGTGAGTTGTCAGGGGATCGCAATGAGCAGTTCTTC. This sequence encodes CASSELSGDRNEQFF.

The chain employs TRBV7-8 and TRBJ2-1, with 9 nucleotides matching TRBD2. CDR1 and CDR2 from the germline V gene are SGHVS and FQNEAQ. This CDR3 has 16 amino acids. V lost 1 base and J lost 3; bases outside the gene matches: 4. CDR3 region: CASSLEAGGHYNEQFF. Written as DNA, the CDR3 is TGTGCCAGCAGCTTAGAAGCGGGAGGACACTACAATGAGCAGTTCTTC.

The CDR3 bases are TGTGCCAGCAGTCGATCCGGGACAGTCTACGAGCAGTACTTC. It translates to CASSRSGTVYEQYF. The rearrangement joins TRBV6-6 to TRBJ2-7; 7 bases map to TRBD1. J gave up 3 bases and V 5 bases, and 7 bases lay outside the gene matches. The CDR3 is 14 amino acids. Germline loops: CDR1 MNHNY, CDR2 SVGAGI (reference sequence).

The V and J genes are TRBV11-2 and TRBJ1-6; TRBD1 aligns across 9 bases. From germline, CDR1 is SGHAT and CDR2 FQNNGV. The CDR3 length is 14 residues. The trim removed 3 bases at V and 9 bases at J, leaving 3 bases unmatched. The CDR3 nucleotides read TGTGCCAGCAGCTTGGGACAGGGTAGTTCACCCCTCCACTTT. This codes for CASSLGQGSSPLHF.

The CDR3 spells CASSYVGVREKLFF. The CDR3 DNA sequence: TGTGCCAGCAGTTACGTCGGGGTGCGCGAAAAACTGTTTTTT. The chain recombines TRBV6-5 with TRBJ1-4; D remains ambiguous. The V end was cut by 2 bases, the J end by 8 bases, with 12 bases between. Looked up from germline, CDR1 is MNHEY and CDR2 is SVGAGI. The CDR3 is 14 amino acids.

The chain has TRBV28 and TRBJ2-7; D uncertain. V lost 5 bases and J 2 bases, leaving 7 bases between the germline ends. This CDR3 has 12 residues. The germline V gene encodes CDR1 MDHEN and CDR2 SYDVKM. DNA for the CDR3: TGTGCCAGCAGTCCACTAACCTACGAGCAGTACTTC. Protein product: CASSPLTYEQYF.

This chain connects TRBV5-1 to TRBJ2-5, with a weak D call TRBD2 (5 bases). Trimming pared 0 bases from V and 3 bases from J, leaving 6 bases between. CDR3 length: 13 residues. CDR1 is SGHRS, CDR2 YFSETQ, per germline. The CDR3 here is CASSLVGEETQYF. Written as DNA, the CDR3 is TGCGCCAGCAGCTTGGTCGGGGAAGAGACCCAGTACTTC. The variable domain in full, with the rest retrieved from reference TRBV5-1 and TRBJ2-5, is KAGVTQTPRYLIKTRGQQVTLSCSPISGHRSVSWYQQTPGQGLQFLFEYFSETQRNKGNFPGRFSGRQFSNSRSEMNVSTLELGDSALYLCASSLVGEETQYFGPGTRLLVL.

V usage is TRBV5-4 and J usage is TRBJ2-7, with D tentatively TRBD2 (6 bases). The germline V and J ends were trimmed by 3 bases and 2 bases, with 12 bases remaining between them. The CDR3 extends over 14 amino acids. Germline CDR1 reads SGHNT; CDR2 reads YYREEE (reference sequence). CDR3 in DNA: TGTGCCAGCAGCTCAGGGACTTTCCCCTACGAGCAGTACTTC. It is translated as CASSSGTFPYEQYF.

V is TRBV6-6 and J is TRBJ1-6, with no clear D. CDR1 MNHNY and CDR2 SVGAGI come from the germline V gene (reference sequence). The length of the CDR3 is 13 residues. Trimming left V 2 bases short and J 7 bases short, with 6 bases between. In DNA form, the CDR3 reads TGTGCCAGCAGTTACGCGGGGAATTCACCCCTCCACTTT. As protein: CASSYAGNSPLHF.

The chain employs TRBV27 and TRBJ1-4, with 9 positions matching TRBD1. The CDR3 contains 14 residues. V shed 3 bases and J 8 bases; nucleotides not matched to a gene: 4. Germline CDR1 reads MNHEY; CDR2 reads SMNVEV (reference sequence). This CDR3 reads CASSFLDRGEKLFF. The CDR3 DNA sequence: TGTGCCAGCAGTTTTCTAGACAGGGGGGAAAAACTGTTTTTT.

The gene calls are TRBV7-3 and TRBJ2-1; D might be TRBD2 (5 bases). Trimming stripped 3 bases from V and 8 bases from J, with 17 bases between. The CDR3 contains 15 residues. Germline V gene lookup returns CDR1 SGHTA and CDR2 FQGTGA. CDR3 DNA sequence: TGTGCCAGCAGCTTGACTATCGGGCCCCCCGATGAGCAGTTCTTC. This codes for CASSLTIGPPDEQFF.

The chain employs TRBV10-2 and TRBJ2-1; 11 bases agree with TRBD2. Germline lookup yields CDR1 WSHSY and CDR2 SAAADI. J gave up 5 bases and V 6 bases, and 3 bases lay outside the gene matches. This CDR3 region has 14 residues. Here the CDR3 DNA reads TGCGCCAGCAGCGTAGCGGGAGGGGACAATGAGCAGTTCTTC. It specifies CASSVAGGDNEQFF.

The V and J genes are TRBV5-4 and TRBJ2-7; 7 bases agree with TRBD1. The CDR3 length is 14 residues. The junction had 7 bases not matched to a gene; V was cut back by 4 bases and J by 3 bases. CDR1 SGHNT and CDR2 YYREEE come from the germline V gene (reference sequence). This chain's CDR3 is CASSATGADYEQYF. The CDR3 DNA reads TGTGCCAGCAGCGCTACAGGGGCTGACTACGAGCAGTACTTC.

This clone has just a few counts. This chain connects TRBV5-1 to TRBJ1-5, with D hard to call. Germline V gene sequence: CDR1 SGHRS, CDR2 YFSETQ. Trimming cost V 4 bases and J 4 bases, with 15 bases left between them. This CDR3 is 15 amino acids long. The CDR3 sequence is CASSLGSGSNQPQHF. CDR3 sequence (DNA): TGCGCCAGCAGCCTGGGGTCGGGGTCAAATCAGCCCCAGCATTTT.

The rearrangement joins TRBV6-6 to TRBJ1-6; weak D call: TRBD1 (5 bases). The CDR3 loop spans 14 amino acids. The V end lost 5 bases, the J end lost 9 bases, and 14 bases lay between the germline ends. The germline gives CDR1 MNHNY, CDR2 SVGAGI (reference sequence). CDR3 region: CASSRQNYGSPLHF. The CDR3 nucleotides are TGTGCCAGCAGTCGACAGAACTATGGTTCACCCCTCCACTTT.